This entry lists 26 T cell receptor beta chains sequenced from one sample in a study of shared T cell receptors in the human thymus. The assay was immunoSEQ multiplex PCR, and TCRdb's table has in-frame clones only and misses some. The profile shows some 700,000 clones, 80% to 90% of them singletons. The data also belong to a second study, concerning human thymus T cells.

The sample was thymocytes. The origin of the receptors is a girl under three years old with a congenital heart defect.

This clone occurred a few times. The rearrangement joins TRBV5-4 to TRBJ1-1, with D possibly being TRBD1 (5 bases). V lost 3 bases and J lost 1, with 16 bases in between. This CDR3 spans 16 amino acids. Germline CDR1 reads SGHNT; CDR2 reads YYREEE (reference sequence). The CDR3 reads CASSSREDKQNTEAFF. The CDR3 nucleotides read TGTGCCAGCAGCTCGCGAGAGGACAAACAGAACACTGAAGCTTTCTTT.

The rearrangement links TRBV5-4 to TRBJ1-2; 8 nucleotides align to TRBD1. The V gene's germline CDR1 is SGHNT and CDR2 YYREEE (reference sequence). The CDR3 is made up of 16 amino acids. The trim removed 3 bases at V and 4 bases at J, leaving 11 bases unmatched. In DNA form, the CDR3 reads TGTGCCAGCAGCTCACTGGACAGGGAGAACGTCTATGGCTACACCTTC. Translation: CASSSLDRENVYGYTF.

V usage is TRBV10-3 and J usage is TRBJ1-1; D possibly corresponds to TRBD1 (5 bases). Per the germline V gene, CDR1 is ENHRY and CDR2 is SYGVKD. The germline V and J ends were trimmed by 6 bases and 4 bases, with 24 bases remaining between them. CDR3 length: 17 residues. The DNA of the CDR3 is TGTGCCATCAGCCTAAGACCAGATCACATCGGGGGCACTGAAGCTTTCTTT. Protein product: CAISLRPDHIGGTEAFF.

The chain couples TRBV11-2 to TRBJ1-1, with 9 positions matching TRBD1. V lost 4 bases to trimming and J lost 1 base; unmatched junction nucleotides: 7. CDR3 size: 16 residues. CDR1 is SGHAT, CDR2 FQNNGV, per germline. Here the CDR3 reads CASSYDSDRGNTEAFF. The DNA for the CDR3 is TGTGCCAGCAGCTACGACTCGGACAGGGGGAACACTGAAGCTTTCTTT.

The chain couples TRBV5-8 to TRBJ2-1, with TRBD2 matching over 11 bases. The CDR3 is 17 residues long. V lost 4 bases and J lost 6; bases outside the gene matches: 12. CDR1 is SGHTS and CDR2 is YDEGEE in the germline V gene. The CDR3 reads CASSGGLAGSSLNEQFF. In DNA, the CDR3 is TGTGCCAGCAGCGGAGGACTAGCGGGTTCATCCCTCAATGAGCAGTTCTTC.

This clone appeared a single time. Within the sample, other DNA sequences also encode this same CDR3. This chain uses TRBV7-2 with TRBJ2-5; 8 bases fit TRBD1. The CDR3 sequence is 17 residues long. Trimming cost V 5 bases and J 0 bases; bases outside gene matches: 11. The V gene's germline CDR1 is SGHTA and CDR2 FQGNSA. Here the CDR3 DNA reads TGTGCCAGCAGCCACGGGCAGGGGGCAGAGGACCAAGAGACCCAGTACTTC. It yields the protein CASSHGQGAEDQETQYF.

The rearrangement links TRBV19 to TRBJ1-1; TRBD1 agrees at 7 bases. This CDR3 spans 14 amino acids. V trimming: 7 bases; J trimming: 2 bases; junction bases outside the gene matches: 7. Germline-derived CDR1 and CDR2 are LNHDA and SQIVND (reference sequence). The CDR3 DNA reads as TGTGCCAGTAAAAAGAGGGGGCGAAACACTGAAGCTTTCTTT. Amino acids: CASKKRGRNTEAFF.

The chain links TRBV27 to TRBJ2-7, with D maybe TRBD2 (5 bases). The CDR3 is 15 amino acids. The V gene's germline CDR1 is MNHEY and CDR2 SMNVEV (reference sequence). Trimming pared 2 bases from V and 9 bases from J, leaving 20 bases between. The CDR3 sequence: CASSLLLDWQTRQYF. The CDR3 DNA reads TGTGCCAGCAGTTTACTTCTGGACTGGCAGACCAGGCAGTACTTC.

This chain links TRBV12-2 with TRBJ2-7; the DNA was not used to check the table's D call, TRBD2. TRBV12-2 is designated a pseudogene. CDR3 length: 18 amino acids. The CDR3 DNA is TGTGCAAGTCGCTCCTGGGTCCTTGATAGCGGAATCTCCTACGAGCAGTACTTC. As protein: CASRSWVLDSGISYEQYF.

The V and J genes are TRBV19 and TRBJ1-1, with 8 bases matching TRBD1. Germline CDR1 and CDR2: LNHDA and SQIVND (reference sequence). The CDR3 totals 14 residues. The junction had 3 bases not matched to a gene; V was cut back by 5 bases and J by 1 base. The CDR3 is CASSVTGGNTEAFF. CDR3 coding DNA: TGTGCCAGTAGTGTCACAGGGGGGAACACTGAAGCTTTCTTT.

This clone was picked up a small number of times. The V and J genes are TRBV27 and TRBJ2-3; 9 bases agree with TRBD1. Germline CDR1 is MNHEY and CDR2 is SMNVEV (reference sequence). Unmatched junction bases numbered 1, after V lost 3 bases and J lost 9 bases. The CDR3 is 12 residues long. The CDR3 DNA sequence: TGTGCCAGCAGTTTCGGACAGGGGACGCAGTATTTT. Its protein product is CASSFGQGTQYF.

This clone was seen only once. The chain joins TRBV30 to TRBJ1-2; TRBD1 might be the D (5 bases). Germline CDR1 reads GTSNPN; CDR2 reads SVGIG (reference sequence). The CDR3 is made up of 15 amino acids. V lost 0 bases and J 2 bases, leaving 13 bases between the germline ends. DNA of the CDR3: TGTGCCTGGAGTGTATATTGTACAGGAAACTATGGCTACACCTTC. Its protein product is CAWSVYCTGNYGYTF.

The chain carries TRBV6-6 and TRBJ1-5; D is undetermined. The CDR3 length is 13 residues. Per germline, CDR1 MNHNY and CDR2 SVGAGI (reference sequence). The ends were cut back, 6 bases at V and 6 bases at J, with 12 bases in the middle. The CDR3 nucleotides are TGTGCCAGCAGGGTTCTAATTGGTCAGCCCCAGCATTTT. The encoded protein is CASRVLIGQPQHF.

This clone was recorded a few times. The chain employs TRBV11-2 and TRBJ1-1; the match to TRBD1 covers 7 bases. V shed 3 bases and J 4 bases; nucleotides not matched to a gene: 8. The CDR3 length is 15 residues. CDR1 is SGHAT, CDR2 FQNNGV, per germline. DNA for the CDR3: TGTGCCAGCAGCTTTTATACGGGACAGACCACTGAAGCTTTCTTT. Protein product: CASSFYTGQTTEAFF. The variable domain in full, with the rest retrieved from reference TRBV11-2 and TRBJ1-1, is EAGVAQSPRYKIIEKRQSVAFWCNPISGHATLYWYQQILGQGPKLLIQFQNNGVVDDSQLPKDRFSAERLKGVDSTLKIQPAKLEDSAVYLCASSFYTGQTTEAFFGQGTRLTVV.

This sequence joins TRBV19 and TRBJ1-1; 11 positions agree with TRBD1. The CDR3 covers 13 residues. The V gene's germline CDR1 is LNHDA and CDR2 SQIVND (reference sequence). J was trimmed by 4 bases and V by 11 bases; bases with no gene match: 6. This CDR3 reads CACWDRGTTEAFF. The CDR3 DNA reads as TGTGCCTGTTGGGACAGGGGGACCACTGAAGCTTTCTTT.

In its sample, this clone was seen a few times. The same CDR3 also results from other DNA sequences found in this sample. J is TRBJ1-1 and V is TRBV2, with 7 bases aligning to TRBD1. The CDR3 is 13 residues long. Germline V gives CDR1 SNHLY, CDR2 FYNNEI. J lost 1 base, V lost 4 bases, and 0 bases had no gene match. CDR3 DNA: TGTGCCAGCAGTGGACAGGGGAACACTGAAGCTTTCTTT. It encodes CASSGQGNTEAFF.

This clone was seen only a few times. The CDR3 DNA reads TGTGCCACCAGCAGAGATCCCGGGACAGGGAGGGTATGGGGTGAAAAACTGTTTTTT. Translated: CATSRDPGTGRVWGEKLFF. V usage is TRBV15 and J usage is TRBJ1-4; TRBD1 agrees at 9 bases. J gave up 7 bases and V 0 bases, and 15 bases lay outside the gene matches. This CDR3 has 19 amino acids. CDR1 LNHNV and CDR2 YYDKDF come from the germline V gene (reference sequence).

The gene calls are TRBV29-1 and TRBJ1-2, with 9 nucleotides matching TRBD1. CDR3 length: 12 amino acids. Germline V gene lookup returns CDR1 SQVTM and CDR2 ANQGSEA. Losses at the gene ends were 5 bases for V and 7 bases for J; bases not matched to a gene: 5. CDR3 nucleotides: TGCAGCGTTAATACAGGGGGCGGTGGCTACACCTTC. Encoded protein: CSVNTGGGGYTF.

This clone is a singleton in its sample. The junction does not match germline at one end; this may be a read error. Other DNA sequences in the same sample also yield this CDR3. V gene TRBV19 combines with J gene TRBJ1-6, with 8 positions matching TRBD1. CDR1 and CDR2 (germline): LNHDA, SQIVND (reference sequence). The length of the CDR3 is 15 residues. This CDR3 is CASSERTGWNSPLHF. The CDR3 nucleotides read TGTGCCAGTAGTGAAAGGACAGGGTGGAATTCCCCCCTCCACTTT.

The CDR3 bases are TGTGCCAGTAGCCGCTGGGGACAGACGAATCAGCCCCAGCATTTT. This sequence encodes CASSRWGQTNQPQHF. The V call is TRBV19, the J call TRBJ1-5; 7 bases align to TRBD1. J gave up 4 bases and V 6 bases, and 9 bases lay outside the gene matches. The CDR3 has 15 residues. Germline lookup yields CDR1 LNHDA and CDR2 SQIVND (reference sequence). Full variable domain (missing parts from reference TRBV19 and TRBJ1-5): DGGITQSPKYLFRKEGQNVTLSCEQNLNHDAMYWYRQDPGQGLRLIYYSQIVNDFQKGDIAEGYSVSREKKESFPLTVTSAQKNPTAFYLCASSRWGQTNQPQHFGDGTRLSIL.

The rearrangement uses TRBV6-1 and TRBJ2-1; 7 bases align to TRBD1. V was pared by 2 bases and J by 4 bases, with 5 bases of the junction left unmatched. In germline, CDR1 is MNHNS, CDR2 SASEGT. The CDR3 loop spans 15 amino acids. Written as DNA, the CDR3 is TGTGCCAGCAGTGAAAGGGGGCAGGGGTACAATGAGCAGTTCTTC. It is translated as CASSERGQGYNEQFF.

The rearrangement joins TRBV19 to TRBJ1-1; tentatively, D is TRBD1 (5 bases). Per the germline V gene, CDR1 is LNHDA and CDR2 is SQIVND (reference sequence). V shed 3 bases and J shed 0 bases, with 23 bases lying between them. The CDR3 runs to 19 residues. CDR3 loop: CASSIAPMNGRQLNTEAFF. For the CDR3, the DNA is TGTGCCAGTAGTATTGCTCCTATGAACGGTCGACAGCTGAACACTGAAGCTTTCTTT.

This chain's CDR3 is CASSRDSFNYGYTF. In DNA, the CDR3 is TGTGCCAGTAGTAGGGACAGTTTTAACTATGGCTACACCTTC. This rearrangement joins TRBV19 to TRBJ1-2; TRBD1 matches at 7 bases. CDR3 size: 14 residues. The germline V gene encodes CDR1 LNHDA and CDR2 SQIVND (reference sequence). The trim removed 4 bases at V and 1 base at J, leaving 3 bases unmatched.

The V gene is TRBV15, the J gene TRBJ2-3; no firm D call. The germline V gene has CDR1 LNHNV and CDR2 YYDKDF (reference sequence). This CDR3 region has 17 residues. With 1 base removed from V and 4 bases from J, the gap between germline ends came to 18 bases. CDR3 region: CATSRVVGRPVSDTQYF. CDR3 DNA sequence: TGTGCCACCAGCAGAGTTGTAGGCAGGCCTGTATCAGATACGCAGTATTTT.

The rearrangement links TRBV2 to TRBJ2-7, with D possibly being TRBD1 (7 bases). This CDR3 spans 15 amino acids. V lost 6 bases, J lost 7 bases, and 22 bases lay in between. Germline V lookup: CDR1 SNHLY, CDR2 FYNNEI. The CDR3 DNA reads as TGTGCCAGCAGGGTTGGGACAGTGGGAGGTAAAGAGCAGTACTTC. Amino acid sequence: CASRVGTVGGKEQYF.

The CDR3 protein is CASGLPARPDIYGYTF. The CDR3 bases are TGTGCTAGTGGTTTGCCTGCCCGACCGGACATCTACGGCTACACCTTC. The J gene is TRBJ1-2, the V gene TRBV12-5; possibly TRBD1 for D (5 bases). CDR1 and CDR2 from the germline V gene are LGHNT and FRNRAP. V was cut by 2 bases and J by 8 bases, with 21 bases left in between. The length of the CDR3 is 16 residues.